The TCR beta chain described here comes from a study of cytomegalovirus exposure and HLA in healthy donors. V was shortened by 2 bases and J by 4 bases, with 16 bases between the two germline ends. Germline CDR1 SGHDT, CDR2 YYEEEE. This CDR3 is built from 16 residues. This clone has a single count. What it recognizes is unknown. Regarding the study as a whole: Both high specificity and high sensitivity reportedly marked the classifier's diagnosis of cytomegalovirus status.

Assay: immunoSEQ multiplex PCR; the TCRdb copy retains only in-frame clones and omits some. The repertoire has a few hundred thousand clones, around 87% of them found once; the top ten carry 0.37%. The material sequenced was PBMCs. The origin of this receptor is a woman between 18 and 30 years old in good health and CMV-seronegative. This chain uses TRBV5-6 with TRBJ2-1; a weak D match, TRBD1 (5 bases). CDR3 bases: TGTGCCAGCAGCTTAGTAGGGGCCAGTGCTTACAATGAGCAGTTCTTC. Translation: CASSLVGASAYNEQFF. Variable domain in full (rest from reference TRBV5-6 and TRBJ2-1): DAGVTQSPTHLIKTRGQQVTLRCSPKSGHDTVSWYQQALGQGPQFIFQYYEEEERQRGNFPDRFSGHQFPNYSSELNVNALLLGDSALYLCASSLVGASAYNEQFFGPGTRLTVL.